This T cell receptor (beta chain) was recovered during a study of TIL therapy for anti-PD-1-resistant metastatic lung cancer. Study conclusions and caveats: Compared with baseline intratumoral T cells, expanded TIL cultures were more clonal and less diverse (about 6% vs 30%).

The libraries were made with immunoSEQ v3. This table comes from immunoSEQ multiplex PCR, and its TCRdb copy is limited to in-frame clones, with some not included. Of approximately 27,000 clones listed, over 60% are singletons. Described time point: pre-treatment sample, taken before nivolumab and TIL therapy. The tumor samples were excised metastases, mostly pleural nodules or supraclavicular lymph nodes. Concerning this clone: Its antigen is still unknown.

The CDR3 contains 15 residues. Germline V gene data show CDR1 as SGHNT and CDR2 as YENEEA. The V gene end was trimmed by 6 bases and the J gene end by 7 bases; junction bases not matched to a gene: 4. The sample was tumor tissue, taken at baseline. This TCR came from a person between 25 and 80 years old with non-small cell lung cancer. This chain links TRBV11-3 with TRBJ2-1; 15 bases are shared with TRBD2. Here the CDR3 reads CASRSGTSGGNEQFF. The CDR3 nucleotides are TGTGCCAGCAGATCCGGGACTAGCGGGGGGAATGAGCAGTTCTTC.